Listed here are 2 T cell receptor beta chains from one sample, sequenced in a study of shared clonotypes between healthy human individuals (dated by TCRdb to the early 2020s). Libraries were built with the immunoSEQ multiplex PCR assay. TCRdb's version of the immuneACCESS table is confined to in-frame rearrangements and falls short of the full clone set. An unresolved V gene accounts for under half of the shortfall where checked; the remainder is of unknown origin. Within this sample are roughly 2.6 million clones, with roughly nine tenths of them counted one time only. Around 0.14% of the sample belongs to the ten largest clones. Sequencing input: naive CD4+ T cells sorted from blood. The cell subset or site label on this specimen signifies: CD45RA+ positively selected. The source of these receptors is a man in his late teens or twenties in good health.

The chain links TRBV7-6 to TRBJ2-5; TRBD2 aligns across 10 bases. The CDR3 is 14 amino acids. V shed 1 base and J 5 bases; nucleotides not matched to a gene: 1. Germline V gene lookup returns CDR1 SGHVS and CDR2 FNYEAQ. The CDR3 is CASSLGAGGETQYF. CDR3 in DNA: TGTGCCAGCAGCTTAGGAGCGGGGGGGGAGACCCAGTACTTC. Full variable domain (rest looked up from reference TRBV7-6 and TRBJ2-5): GAGVSQSPRYKVTKRGQDVALRCDPISGHVSLYWYRQALGQGPEFLTYFNYEAQQDKSGLPNDRFSAERPEGSISTLTIQRTEQRDSAMYRCASSLGAGGETQYFGPGTRLLVL.

V is TRBV11-2 and J is TRBJ2-5, with TRBD1 identical over 7 bases. The length of the CDR3 is 14 residues. CDR1 is SGHAT and CDR2 is FQNNGV in the germline V gene. The ends lost 4 bases at V and 1 base at J; junction bases unmatched: 3. CDR3 loop: CASSSRQGQETQYF. CDR3 in DNA: TGTGCCAGCAGCTCCCGACAGGGCCAAGAGACCCAGTACTTC. The full variable domain, in which reference TRBV11-2 and TRBJ2-5 provide the parts outside the CDR3, is EAGVAQSPRYKIIEKRQSVAFWCNPISGHATLYWYQQILGQGPKLLIQFQNNGVVDDSQLPKDRFSAERLKGVDSTLKIQPAKLEDSAVYLCASSSRQGQETQYFGPGTRLLVL.